A single sample is the source of the 9 T cell receptor beta chains below, sequenced in a study of cytomegalovirus exposure and HLA in healthy donors. It was with 60 Vbeta and 13 Jbeta primers that the PCR ran. Clones were read by immunoSEQ multiplex PCR, and TCRdb kept only the in-frame ones, dropping some. Here the sample spans 60,000 to 65,000 clones, roughly 70% being singletons. The sample comprised PBMCs. The receptor set was obtained from a middle-aged man in good health and CMV-seropositive.

This clone has a single count. This CDR3 is CASSVGIGPSTDTQYF. As DNA, the CDR3 is TGTGCCAGCAGCGTAGGAATTGGCCCTAGCACAGATACGCAGTATTTT. V gene TRBV9 combines with J gene TRBJ2-3; D uncertain. Trimming pared 0 bases from V and 0 bases from J, leaving 11 bases between. In germline, CDR1 is SGDLS, CDR2 YYNGEE. The CDR3 loop spans 16 amino acids.

The rearrangement joins TRBV15 to TRBJ2-5; 8 bases agree with TRBD1. This CDR3 is built from 15 residues. The ends lost 3 bases at V and 1 base at J; junction bases unmatched: 4. Germline CDR1 LNHNV, CDR2 YYDKDF (reference sequence). CDR3 region: CATSRGDRTQETQYF. DNA of the CDR3: TGTGCCACCAGCAGGGGGGACAGGACCCAAGAGACCCAGTACTTC.

V gene TRBV30 combines with J gene TRBJ2-1; 12 bases align to TRBD2. V gave up 2 bases and J gave up 8 bases; unmatched junction bases: 7. Germline V gives CDR1 GTSNPN, CDR2 SVGIG (reference sequence). The CDR3 consists of 15 residues. This CDR3 reads CAWSSPGLAGYEQFF. CDR3 nucleotides: TGTGCCTGGAGTTCACCGGGACTAGCGGGCTATGAGCAGTTCTTC.

V and J are TRBV14 and TRBJ2-3, with D possibly being TRBD2 (5 bases). Trimming took 1 base from V and 2 from J, leaving 10 bases between them. Germline-derived CDR1 and CDR2 are SGHDN and FVKESK. The CDR3 is 15 residues long. The DNA of the CDR3 is TGTGCCAGCAGCCAAGGACGGAGGACCACAGATACGCAGTATTTT. Translation: CASSQGRRTTDTQYF.

This sequence joins TRBV25-1 and TRBJ2-7, with D possibly TRBD1 on 6 matching bases. Trimming shortened V by 8 bases and J by 1 base, and 18 bases separated the two germline ends. The CDR3 covers 15 residues. CDR1 and CDR2 (germline): MGHDK, SYGVNS. CDR3 bases: TGTGCCAGCGAACTGGCAGGGGCCTTATCCTACGAGCAGTACTTC. It is translated as CASELAGALSYEQYF.

The chain combines TRBV29-1 with TRBJ2-2, with TRBD2 as a possible D gene (7 bases). Germline CDR1 is SQVTM and CDR2 is ANQGSEA. The V and J ends lost 4 bases and 5 bases respectively, with 11 bases between them. The length of the CDR3 is 13 residues. CDR3 nucleotide sequence: TGCAGCGTTGGGGGGGGGCCAACCGGGGAGCTGTTTTTT. It codes for CSVGGGPTGELFF.

The chain joins TRBV9 to TRBJ2-7; TRBD1 might be the D (6 bases). V lost 1 base to trimming and J lost 4 bases, with 9 bases between them. Germline CDR1 reads SGDLS; CDR2 reads YYNGEE. The length of the CDR3 is 13 residues. DNA for the CDR3: TGTGCCAGCAGCGTATTCACAGGGTACGAGCAGTACTTC. It yields the protein CASSVFTGYEQYF.

This clone was detected only a few times. The chain uses TRBV29-1 and TRBJ2-1; TRBD1 aligns across 7 bases. The germline gives CDR1 SQVTM, CDR2 ANQGSEA. The CDR3 covers 12 residues. Trimming took 5 bases from V and 6 from J; bases not matched to a gene: 4. CDR3 loop: CSVNAGGNEQFF. The CDR3 nucleotides read TGCAGCGTTAACGCAGGGGGCAATGAGCAGTTCTTC.

This chain uses TRBV4-1 with TRBJ1-1; 11 bases are shared with TRBD1. The V segment lost 4 bases and the J segment 5 bases; nucleotides outside the gene matches: 6. The CDR3 runs to 15 residues. Germline loops: CDR1 MGHRA, CDR2 YSYEKL. DNA for the CDR3: TGCGCCAGCAGCCCCCCGGGACAGGGGGTGACTGAAGCTTTCTTT. Protein product: CASSPPGQGVTEAFF.